This entry concerns a single T cell receptor beta chain. This record comes from a study of blood T cell repertoires in COVID-19. Overall study: Sample material is recorded as cDNA or gDNA derived from T cells, B-cell-depleted T cells, or PBMCs.

Some clones are missing from TCRdb's copy, which holds only in-frame ones; the method was immunoSEQ multiplex PCR. The table records about 100,000 clones, approximately 84% of them present only once. CDR3 length: 14 amino acids. CDR1 ENHRY and CDR2 SYGVKD come from the germline V gene. V lost 8 bases, J lost 0 bases, and 8 bases lay in between. Sequencing was performed on peripheral blood. This receptor was obtained from a man aged 30-40 years in a cohort sampled during active COVID-19. V usage is TRBV10-3 and J usage is TRBJ2-6; possible D gene TRBD2, 6 bases. The CDR3 sequence: CAIGDFSGANVLTF. The CDR3 DNA reads TGTGCCATCGGGGACTTCTCTGGGGCCAACGTCCTGACTTTC.